Listed below are T cell receptor beta chains from one sample, sequenced in a study of T-cell memory formation after mild COVID-19. TCRdb analysed the 5' RACE reads with MiXCR anew, one entry per CDR3 protein. The sample shows roughly 400,000 distinct CDR3 sequences, roughly 18% of them seen only once. The sequenced material came from PBMCs or a T cell subset sorted from them (not recorded which). These receptors were taken from a man between 18 and 35 years old who had mild COVID-19 (a few samples of this study predate the infection). Cell type and time point are not known. Each CDR3 is given with its conserved first and last residue. D genes are given only for firm matches. The listing skips clone size in some rows; elsewhere it reads once, few, many or a size class.

d_gene	v_gene	abundance	j_gene	CDR3nt	CDR3aa
NA	TRBV5-1	few	TRBJ2-3	TGCGCCAGCAGCTTGATTCCAGATACGCAGTATTTT	CASSLIPDTQYF
TRBD1	TRBV5-5	few	TRBJ2-6	TGTGCCAGCAGCTCCGGGACAGGGTGGGATTACGGGGCCAACGTCCTGACTTTC	CASSSGTGWDYGANVLTF
NA	TRBV7-2	few	TRBJ1-1	TGTGCCAGCAGCATACGGGAGACTGAAGCTTTCTTT	CASSIRETEAFF
NA	TRBV20-1	NA	TRBJ2-5	TGCAGCGTACACAGGTCATACAGACAAGAGACCCAGTACTTC	CSVHRSYRQETQYF
NA	TRBV4-2	NA	TRBJ2-5	TGTGCCAGCAGCCAAGATCAGTCCAGTGCAGAGACCCAGTACTTC	CASSQDQSSAETQYF
NA	TRBV9	few	TRBJ1-6	TGTGCCAGCACCTATGGGGGGGGTGGCAATTCACCCCTCCACTTT	CASTYGGGGNSPLHF
NA	TRBV5-1	many	TRBJ2-1	TGCGCCAGCAGCTACACCGTTAGCAGGAATGAGCAGTTCTTC	CASSYTVSRNEQFF
NA	TRBV12-3/TRBV12-4	many	TRBJ1-5	TGTGCCAGCAGTTTGGAACGTAGGAATCAGCCCCAGCATTTT	CASSLERRNQPQHF
TRBD1	TRBV2	few	TRBJ1-4	TGTGCCAGCAGTGGAACAGGGGAGGGGCGAAAACTGTTTTTT	CASSGTGEGRKLFF
NA	TRBV5-4	NA	TRBJ1-4	TGTGCCAGCAGCCTGGCCCTGGGTGAAAAACTGTTTTTT	CASSLALGEKLFF
NA	TRBV12-3/TRBV12-4	many	TRBJ2-4	TGTGCCAGCAGTTGGGTAGCCAAAAACATTCAGTACTTC	CASSWVAKNIQYF
NA	TRBV7-2	NA	TRBJ2-1	TGTGCCAGCAGCTTCCAGGAGAGCTCCTACAATGAGCAGTTCTTC	CASSFQESSYNEQFF
NA	TRBV7-2	NA	TRBJ2-7	TGTGCCAGCAGTCGGGCCCCCCCCGAGCAGTACTTC	CASSRAPPEQYF
NA	TRBV5-8	many	TRBJ1-5	TGTGCCAGCAGCTCTAGAGGAGAATGGCCCCAGCATTTT	CASSSRGEWPQHF
NA	TRBV10-3	few	TRBJ2-7	TGTGCCTCTGCCCGGACTCCTGATTACCCCTACGAGCAGTACTTC	CASARTPDYPYEQYF
NA	TRBV12-3/TRBV12-4	few	TRBJ1-2	TGTGCCAGCAGTTTAATTCCGAATTTCTATGGCTACACCTTC	CASSLIPNFYGYTF
TRBD1	TRBV12-3/TRBV12-4	NA	TRBJ2-3	TGTGCCAGCAGTTGGGACAGGGTAATATATACGCAGTATTTT	CASSWDRVIYTQYF
NA	TRBV5-1	NA	TRBJ2-7	TGCGCCAGCAGCCCTCTCCCCGGGAACGAGCAGTACTTC	CASSPLPGNEQYF
NA	TRBV6-2/TRBV6-3	few	TRBJ1-5	TGTGCCAGCGGAGGGCAGGGGTCTCCCGGAGCCCAGCATTTT	CASGGQGSPGAQHF
TRBD1	TRBV7-7	few	TRBJ2-1	TGTGCTAGCAGCCCCTTAGGGGACAGGGGCAATGAGCAGTTCTTC	CASSPLGDRGNEQFF
NA	TRBV3-1	few	TRBJ2-3	TGTGCCAGCAGCCAAAGGGAGGGCACAGATACGCAGTATTTT	CASSQREGTDTQYF